These 15 T cell receptor beta chains originate from one sample sequenced in a study of CD8+ T cells in alopecia areata. Reverse transcription of extracted RNA yielded cDNA, which provided the sequencing template. Only in-frame clones appear in the TCRdb table, and some are missing; sequencing was by immunoSEQ multiplex PCR. The sample has 160,000 or so clones; less than 75% are singletons. Here the sequenced sample was CD8+ T cells sorted from blood, taken at week 0. These receptors were collected from a human donor with alopecia areata.

The rearrangement joins TRBV30 to TRBJ1-2; 8 bases align to TRBD1. The CDR3 totals 14 residues. After removal of 1 base from V and 3 bases from J, the junction contained 4 bases not matched to a gene. Germline V gene lookup returns CDR1 GTSNPN and CDR2 SVGIG (reference sequence). In nucleotides, the CDR3 is TGTGCCTGGAGTGAAGGGACAGGTGACTATGGCTACACCTTC. It yields the protein CAWSEGTGDYGYTF.

The chain links TRBV6-6 to TRBJ2-1, with D perhaps assigned TRBD1 or TRBD2 (5 bases each). This CDR3 spans 12 amino acids. Germline V gene sequence: CDR1 MNHNY, CDR2 SVGAGI (reference sequence). The CDR3 DNA follows: TGTGTTTCGCCCCCCAATGGGACCAGTAAGTTCTTC. As protein: CVSPPNGTSKFF.

V is TRBV13 and J is TRBJ2-3; TRBD2 matches 12 bases. The CDR3 is made up of 22 amino acids. The germline V gene encodes CDR1 PRHDT and CDR2 FYEKMQ (reference sequence). V gave up 5 bases and J gave up 4 bases; unmatched junction bases: 25. The CDR3 bases are TGTGCCAGCAGCAGTGACCCCGCTTTGGGTCTAGCGGGGGGGCTGGTCCCAGATACGCAGTATTTT. As protein: CASSSDPALGLAGGLVPDTQYF.

This sequence joins TRBV5-1 and TRBJ1-1, with D tentatively TRBD1 (5 bases). CDR3 length: 13 amino acids. Germline CDR1 and CDR2: SGHRS and YFSETQ. V dropped 5 bases and J dropped 1 base, with 9 bases sitting between them. CDR3 DNA sequence: TGCGCCAGCAGGCAGGGAAGGAACACTGAAGCTTTCTTT. Protein: CASRQGRNTEAFF.

The J gene is TRBJ1-2, the V gene TRBV2; 8 bases match TRBD1. This CDR3 contains 13 residues. Germline V gene data show CDR1 as SNHLY and CDR2 as FYNNEI. The ends lost 3 bases at V and 7 bases at J; junction bases unmatched: 4. For the CDR3, the DNA is TGTGCCAGCAGTGAGGGGCAGGGGGCTGGCTACACCTTC. Its translation: CASSEGQGAGYTF.

This chain links TRBV9 with TRBJ1-1; D is possibly TRBD1 (5 bases). The germline V and J ends were trimmed by 3 bases and 7 bases, with 16 bases remaining between them. Germline values: CDR1 SGDLS, CDR2 YYNGEE. The CDR3 has 14 residues. The CDR3 DNA is TGTGCCAGCAGCGGAGGGACGGACATTATTGAAGCTTTCTTT. It encodes CASSGGTDIIEAFF.

The rearrangement links TRBV7-8 to TRBJ1-6; D may be TRBD1 (6 bases). Germline assignment: CDR1 SGHVS and CDR2 FQNEAQ. This CDR3 has 14 residues. V was pared by 6 bases and J by 7 bases, with 13 bases between. The CDR3: CASSSRGGNSPLHF. The CDR3 nucleotides are TGTGCCAGCAGTTCAAGGGGGGGGAATTCACCCCTCCACTTT. Based on the CDR3 plus reference TRBV7-8 and TRBJ1-6, the full variable domain is GAGVSQSPRYKVAKRGQDVALRCDPISGHVSLFWYQQALGQGPEFLTYFQNEAQLDKSGLPSDRFFAERPEGSVSTLKIQRTQQEDSAVYLCASSSRGGNSPLHFGNGTRLTVT.

This clone was seen a few times. The rearrangement links TRBV5-1 to TRBJ2-3; D is undetermined. Trimming took off 1 base at V and 6 bases at J, with 12 bases between the two ends. In germline, CDR1 is SGHRS, CDR2 YFSETQ. The CDR3 is 14 amino acids. CDR3 nucleotides: TGCGCCAGCAGCTTGAGTCTCGCGATGGATACGCAGTATTTT. The encoded protein is CASSLSLAMDTQYF.

This chain connects TRBV6-5 to TRBJ2-3, with D unclear. V was shortened by 2 bases and J by 5 bases, with 8 bases between the two germline ends. The CDR3 covers 13 residues. CDR1 is MNHEY, CDR2 SVGAGI, per germline. Here the CDR3 DNA reads TGTGCCAGCAGTTACGTAGGAGTAGATACGCAGTATTTT. Amino acids: CASSYVGVDTQYF.

The V call is TRBV27, the J call TRBJ2-1, with D perhaps TRBD1 (7 bases). The germline V and J ends were trimmed by 7 bases and 3 bases, with 10 bases remaining between them. The germline gives CDR1 MNHEY, CDR2 SMNVEV (reference sequence). CDR3 length: 13 residues. CDR3 coding DNA: TGTGCCAGCATGCAGGGGGGCTACAATGAGCAGTTCTTC. Protein: CASMQGGYNEQFF.

The chain links TRBV29-1 to TRBJ2-5; the D is unclear. Germline-derived CDR1 and CDR2 are SQVTM and ANQGSEA. Trimming took off 7 bases at V and 5 bases at J, with 8 bases between the two ends. The CDR3 totals 10 residues. DNA of the CDR3: TGCAGCGCCTTAAGGGAGACCCAGTACTTC. Amino acids: CSALRETQYF. Combining the CDR3 with reference TRBV29-1 and TRBJ2-5 gives the whole variable domain SAVISQKPSRDICQRGTSLTIQCQVDSQVTMMFWYRQQPGQSLTLIATANQGSEATYESGFVIDKFPISRPNLTFSTLTVSNMSPEDSSIYLCSALRETQYFGPGTRLLVL.

The gene calls are TRBV4-1 and TRBJ2-5, with D unresolved. The V and J ends lost 0 bases and 5 bases respectively, with 7 bases between them. CDR3 length: 13 residues. Looked up from germline, CDR1 is MGHRA and CDR2 is YSYEKL. In DNA form, the CDR3 reads TGCGCCAGCAGCCAAGATCATCGGGAGACCCAGTACTTC. Its translation is CASSQDHRETQYF.

The V gene is TRBV7-9, the J gene TRBJ2-3; either TRBD1 or TRBD2 may fit D (6 bases each). The germline V gene has CDR1 SEHNR and CDR2 FQNEAQ (reference sequence). The CDR3 length is 16 residues. V dropped 2 bases and J dropped 1 base, with 13 bases sitting between them. The CDR3: CASSLRPGAGTDTQYF. CDR3 bases: TGTGCCAGCAGCTTAAGGCCGGGGGCCGGCACAGATACGCAGTATTTT.

This rearrangement joins TRBV5-1 to TRBJ2-7; the D gene is possibly TRBD2 (6 bases). V lost 4 bases and J 1 base, leaving 18 bases between the germline ends. Germline V gene lookup returns CDR1 SGHRS and CDR2 YFSETQ. The CDR3 runs 16 residues. CDR3: CASSLRLATPSYEQYF. DNA for the CDR3: TGCGCCAGCAGCCTGCGTCTAGCGACTCCATCCTACGAGCAGTACTTC.

The chain carries TRBV30 and TRBJ1-4; D remains unclear. The CDR3 length is 13 residues. Trimming took 4 bases from V and 3 from J, leaving 9 bases between them. Per the germline V gene, CDR1 is GTSNPN and CDR2 is SVGIG (reference sequence). CDR3 region: CAWTPGPNEKLFF. As DNA, the CDR3 is TGTGCCTGGACCCCGGGCCCTAATGAAAAACTGTTTTTT.